The entry that follows covers one TCR beta chain sequence. Its antigen is as yet unknown. This CDR3 region has 13 residues. V lost 7 bases to trimming and J lost 10 bases, with 17 bases between them. CDR1 MNHEY and CDR2 SVGEGT come from the germline V gene. The data belong to a study of response to subunit inactivated influenza vaccine. General study results and limits: The authors put forward the suggestion that each seasonal influenza vaccination may bring in only a limited number of new T cells.

TCRdb re-analysed the RT-PCR reads in MiXCR, keeping a single row per CDR3 protein. The table lists around 850,000 distinct CDR3 sequences, about 18% of them singletons. The specimen comprised PBMCs from blood, sampled about 5 days after vaccination. The sequence came from a man over 45 who received an inactivated influenza vaccine. The genes are TRBV6-2 or TRBV6-3 and TRBJ2-1, with TRBD2 as a possible D gene (6 bases). The CDR3 region has the DNA TGTGCCAGCACCTCCCGACTAGGGCAGGAGCAGTTCTTC. Its translation is CASTSRLGQEQFF.